The source of this T cell receptor beta chain is a study of T cell responses to AZD1222 COVID-19 vaccine. This table comes from immunoSEQ multiplex PCR, and its TCRdb copy is limited to in-frame clones, with some not included. The sample holds fewer than 200,000 clones, just under 90% seen once. Germline V gene lookup returns CDR1 LGHNA and CDR2 YSLEER. The CDR3 length is 17 residues. V was clipped by 1 base and J by 1 base, with 13 bases between them. Study-level points and caveats: Of the AZD1222 recipients, only five to seven were seropositive at baseline. Vaccination with two AZD1222 doses was followed by a rise in Spike-specific TCR breadth and depth.

Comment on this clone: The target antigen is unknown.

This TCR was sampled from an adult who received the MenACWY meningococcal vaccine as a control. The starting material was peripheral blood, obtained 28 days after the second dose of the MenACWY control vaccine. The rearrangement uses TRBV4-3 and TRBJ2-2; D not resolved. CDR3 in DNA: TGCGCCAGCAGCCAAGTGGGATCAGAGCTGAACACCGGGGAGCTGTTTTTT. It is translated as CASSQVGSELNTGELFF.